These 25 T cell receptor beta chains were sequenced from one sample in a study of early T cells in non-severe SARS-CoV-2 infection. TCRdb analysed the 5' RACE reads with MiXCR anew, one entry per CDR3 protein. The sample shows around 78,000 distinct CDR3 sequences, around 9.1% of them seen only once. Sample: whole blood, taken at baseline. These TCRs come from an adult who was a healthcare worker with PCR-confirmed SARS-CoV-2 infection or an uninfected control (not recorded which).

A few counts support this clonotype. The V and J genes are TRBV27 and TRBJ1-6; maybe TRBD1 (5 bases). Looked up from germline, CDR1 is MNHEY and CDR2 is SMNVEV (reference sequence). This CDR3 region has 17 residues. Trimming pared 3 bases from V and 0 bases from J, leaving 12 bases between. The CDR3 nucleotides are TGTGCCAGCAGTTTGGGCTCAGGGAGCTCCTATAATTCACCCCTCCACTTT. It encodes CASSLGSGSSYNSPLHF.

This chain uses TRBV30 with TRBJ2-4; no definite D call. The CDR3 consists of 13 residues. Germline V lookup: CDR1 GTSNPN, CDR2 SVGIG (reference sequence). V was cut by 0 bases and J by 4 bases, with 7 bases left in between. The CDR3 sequence: CAWSVREKNIQYF. As DNA, the CDR3 is TGTGCCTGGAGTGTACGAGAGAAAAACATTCAGTACTTC.

This clonotype was seen a few times. The V and J genes are TRBV7-3 and TRBJ2-2, with D possibly matching TRBD2 (5 bases). This CDR3 is 14 amino acids long. In germline, CDR1 is SGHTA, CDR2 FQGTGA. The V end lost 5 bases, the J end lost 5 bases, and 12 bases lay between the germline ends. The CDR3 spells CASSHGRGTGELFF. The CDR3 DNA sequence: TGTGCCAGCAGCCACGGTAGAGGGACCGGGGAGCTGTTTTTT. Together with reference TRBV7-3 and TRBJ2-2, the CDR3 gives the full variable domain: GAGVSQTPSNKVTEKGKYVELRCDPISGHTALYWYRQSLGQGPEFLIYFQGTGAADDSGLPNDRFFAVRPEGSVSTLKIQRTERGDSAVYLCASSHGRGTGELFFGEGSRLTVL.

The chain recombines TRBV6-2 or TRBV6-3 with TRBJ1-1, with 7 bases lining up with TRBD1. The CDR3 consists of 15 residues. Germline CDR1 MNHEY, CDR2 SVGEGT. The V segment lost 8 bases and the J segment 6 bases; nucleotides outside the gene matches: 15. CDR3 DNA sequence: TGTGCCAGCGCCGAGGGGGCCGAGCACCACGCTGAAGCTTTCTTT. Translating it yields CASAEGAEHHAEAFF.

The chain is built from TRBV20-1 and TRBJ1-2; possible D gene TRBD1, 5 bases. Between the trimmed V and J ends, which lost 4 bases and 6 bases, there was a span of 12 bases. Germline V gene lookup returns CDR1 DFQATT and CDR2 SNEGSKA (reference sequence). The CDR3 loop spans 12 amino acids. CDR3 DNA: TGCAGTGCTACCCCGACAGTAAATGGCTACACCTTC. Residues: CSATPTVNGYTF.

This clonotype was found many times. The chain carries TRBV7-3 and TRBJ1-6, with D hard to call. Germline values: CDR1 SGHTA, CDR2 FQGTGA. The CDR3 consists of 13 residues. Trimming pared 0 bases from V and 7 bases from J, leaving 4 bases between. The CDR3 region is CASSLTGNSPLHF. The CDR3, as DNA: TGTGCCAGCAGCTTAACGGGAAATTCACCCCTCCACTTT.

The rearrangement joins TRBV6-2 or TRBV6-3 to TRBJ2-7, with 9 bases that match TRBD2. The CDR3 loop spans 14 amino acids. Germline loops: CDR1 MNHEY, CDR2 SVGEGT. V lost 7 bases to trimming and J lost 3 bases; unmatched junction nucleotides: 7. For the CDR3, the DNA is TGTGCCAGCATGGGAGCGGGGGGACTCTACGAGCAGTACTTC. This translates into CASMGAGGLYEQYF.

This clonotype occurred many times. The V call is TRBV12-3 or TRBV12-4, the J call TRBJ1-1; D is unclear. The V gene lost 4 bases and the J gene lost 8 bases, with 14 bases spanning the gap. The length of the CDR3 is 13 residues. This CDR3 is CASSSLIGGEAFF. CDR3 sequence (DNA): TGTGCCAGCAGTTCTCTGATTGGTGGGGAAGCTTTCTTT.

In its sample, this clonotype was seen many times. The chain recombines TRBV19 with TRBJ2-1, with D maybe TRBD1 (6 bases). Germline lookup yields CDR1 LNHDA and CDR2 SQIVND (reference sequence). The CDR3 has 15 residues. The ends were cut back, 3 bases at V and 9 bases at J, with 18 bases in the middle. The DNA of the CDR3 is TGTGCCAGTAGTATGGCGGCAGGGGCCGCGGGTGAGCAGTTCTTC. Translated, it gives CASSMAAGAAGEQFF.

The rearrangement links TRBV6-2 or TRBV6-3 to TRBJ1-6, with a weak D call TRBD1 (6 bases). Germline CDR1 reads MNHEY; CDR2 reads SVGEGT. The CDR3 is made up of 14 amino acids. V was cut by 6 bases and J by 12 bases, with 18 bases left in between. The chain's CDR3 is CASRGTGAELPLHF. CDR3 in DNA: TGTGCCAGCAGGGGAACGGGGGCTGAACTACCCCTCCACTTT.

This clonotype came up a few times. This chain uses TRBV15 with TRBJ2-6; maybe TRBD2 (5 bases). CDR1 is LNHNV and CDR2 is YYDKDF in the germline V gene (reference sequence). With 0 bases removed from V and 0 bases from J, the gap between germline ends came to 9 bases. This CDR3 spans 17 amino acids. CDR3 loop: CATSRDLAGSGANVLTF. The CDR3 DNA reads as TGTGCCACCAGCAGAGATCTGGCGGGCTCTGGGGCCAACGTCCTGACTTTC.

V and J are TRBV12-3 or TRBV12-4 and TRBJ2-2, with D hard to call. V gave up 3 bases and J gave up 4 bases, with 9 bases separating them. The length of the CDR3 is 14 residues. The DNA for the CDR3 is TGTGCCAGCAGTTTGTTTAAAAGCACCGGGGAGCTGTTTTTT. Its translation: CASSLFKSTGELFF.

This clonotype was picked up one time. A much larger clone differs by one base, so this may be a read error. The chain links TRBV6-6 to TRBJ2-2; maybe TRBD1 (5 bases). The CDR3 length is 15 residues. The V gene's germline CDR1 is MNHNY and CDR2 SVGAGI (reference sequence). The V gene lost 10 bases and the J gene lost 1 base, with 16 bases spanning the gap. In DNA form, the CDR3 reads TGTGCCATCAGCGTCACAACAGGGAACACCGGGGAGCTGTTTTTT. The encoded protein is CAISVTTGNTGELFF.

The chain combines TRBV5-1 with TRBJ2-7, with D perhaps TRBD1 (5 bases). The CDR3 contains 15 residues. Germline CDR1 SGHRS, CDR2 YFSETQ. Trimming left V 0 bases short and J 3 bases short, with 13 bases between. This chain's CDR3 is CASSLGQTEVYEQYF. The CDR3 DNA is TGCGCCAGCAGCTTGGGGCAGACAGAAGTCTACGAGCAGTACTTC.

The chain is built from TRBV29-1 and TRBJ2-1, with TRBD2 matching over 7 bases. Germline CDR1 SQVTM, CDR2 ANQGSEA. The CDR3 is 12 residues long. The ends lost 6 bases at V and 5 bases at J; junction bases unmatched: 4. The CDR3 sequence is CSVAGTNNEQFF. The CDR3 nucleotides are TGCAGCGTAGCCGGGACTAACAATGAGCAGTTCTTC.

This clonotype turned up a few times. A read error may account for a junction end that differs from germline. The chain is built from TRBV7-3 and TRBJ2-2; the match to TRBD2 covers 10 bases. Germline V lookup: CDR1 SGHTA, CDR2 FQGTGA. The CDR3 runs 16 residues. This CDR3 reads CASSPGLAMNTGELFF. Here the CDR3 DNA reads TGTGCCAGCAGCCCGGGACTAGCGATGAACACCGGGGAGCTTTTTTTT. The full variable domain, in which reference TRBV7-3 and TRBJ2-2 provide the parts outside the CDR3, is GAGVSQTPSNKVTEKGKYVELRCDPISGHTALYWYRQSLGQGPEFLIYFQGTGAADDSGLPNDRFFAVRPEGSVSTLKIQRTERGDSAVYLCASSPGLAMNTGELFFGEGSRLTVL.

This clonotype was found many times. One end of the junction is discordant with germline, which a read error may explain. V gene TRBV3-1 combines with J gene TRBJ2-4, with 8 bases aligning to TRBD2. Germline CDR1 and CDR2: LGHDT and YNNKEL (reference sequence). The CDR3 consists of 14 residues. CDR3 coding DNA: TGTGCCAGCAGCTATGGACTAGCCCAAAACATTCAGTACTTC. As protein: CASSYGLAQNIQYF.

This clonotype showed up many times. The chain is built from TRBV7-9 and TRBJ2-5, with a tentative D call TRBD1 (7 bases). Germline CDR1 is SEHNR and CDR2 is FQNEAQ (reference sequence). The V end was cut by 5 bases, the J end by 1 base, with 11 bases between. The CDR3 length is 14 residues. CDR3 nucleotides: TGTGCCAGCAGCGGCAGGGGGGCCCAAGAGACCCAGTACTTC. It codes for CASSGRGAQETQYF.

This clonotype was recorded many times. This chain uses TRBV29-1 with TRBJ1-1; D unclear. Trimming cost V 6 bases and J 3 bases, with 17 bases left between them. The CDR3 extends over 14 amino acids. Germline V gene lookup returns CDR1 SQVTM and CDR2 ANQGSEA. The CDR3 spells CSVRRPAFDTEAFF. In nucleotides, the CDR3 is TGCAGCGTCCGAAGACCAGCCTTTGACACTGAAGCTTTCTTT.

The chain couples TRBV2 to TRBJ1-1; D might be TRBD1 (5 bases). The CDR3 runs 15 residues. CDR1 is SNHLY and CDR2 is FYNNEI in the germline V gene. V lost 0 bases, J lost 1 base, and 9 bases lay in between. CDR3 amino acids: CASSEARGPNTEAFF. In DNA form, the CDR3 reads TGTGCCAGCAGTGAAGCGAGGGGCCCGAACACTGAAGCTTTCTTT.

This clonotype appeared a few times. The chain links TRBV4-3 to TRBJ2-3, with D maybe TRBD2 (5 bases). Looked up from germline, CDR1 is LGHNA and CDR2 is YSLEER. The CDR3 covers 17 residues. Deletions cut 6 bases from V and 0 bases from J, with 19 bases between. CDR3 DNA: TGCGCCAGCAGTCGATCAGGAGGCGTGGAAAGCACAGATACGCAGTATTTT. It encodes CASSRSGGVESTDTQYF.

The J gene is TRBJ2-3, the V gene TRBV7-3, with a weak D call TRBD2 (5 bases). Germline CDR1 reads SGHTA; CDR2 reads FQGTGA. Trimming removed 2 bases at V and 2 bases at J, with 8 bases between. This CDR3 is 14 amino acids long. CDR3 in amino acids: CASSLQRNTDTQYF. The CDR3 coding sequence is TGTGCCAGCAGCTTACAGCGGAACACAGATACGCAGTATTTT.

This clonotype was seen many times. The chain combines TRBV7-2 with TRBJ1-1; possible D gene TRBD1, 5 bases. Trimming shortened V by 3 bases and J by 6 bases, and 11 bases separated the two germline ends. From germline, CDR1 is SGHTA and CDR2 FQGNSA. The length of the CDR3 is 13 residues. CDR3 amino acids: CASSLAGSAEAFF. CDR3 DNA sequence: TGTGCCAGCAGCTTGGCAGGGAGCGCTGAAGCTTTCTTT.

The chain uses TRBV24-1 and TRBJ2-1; 10 bases line up with TRBD1. From germline, CDR1 is KGHDR and CDR2 SFDVKD. The CDR3 has 15 residues. V shed 4 bases, J shed 7 bases, and the junction held 6 bases outside the gene matches. CDR3 coding DNA: TGTGCCACCAGTGACCCCGGACAGGGGGGGAATGAGCAGTTCTTC. Translation: CATSDPGQGGNEQFF.

The DNA of the CDR3 is TGTGCCAGCAGTGTTTTGGCTTCCTCCTACGAGCAGTACTTC. Residues: CASSVLASSYEQYF. The chain has TRBV25-1 and TRBJ2-7; D is unclear. Germline lookup yields CDR1 MGHDK and CDR2 SYGVNS. The CDR3 has 14 residues. Trimming pared 4 bases from V and 0 bases from J, leaving 10 bases between.